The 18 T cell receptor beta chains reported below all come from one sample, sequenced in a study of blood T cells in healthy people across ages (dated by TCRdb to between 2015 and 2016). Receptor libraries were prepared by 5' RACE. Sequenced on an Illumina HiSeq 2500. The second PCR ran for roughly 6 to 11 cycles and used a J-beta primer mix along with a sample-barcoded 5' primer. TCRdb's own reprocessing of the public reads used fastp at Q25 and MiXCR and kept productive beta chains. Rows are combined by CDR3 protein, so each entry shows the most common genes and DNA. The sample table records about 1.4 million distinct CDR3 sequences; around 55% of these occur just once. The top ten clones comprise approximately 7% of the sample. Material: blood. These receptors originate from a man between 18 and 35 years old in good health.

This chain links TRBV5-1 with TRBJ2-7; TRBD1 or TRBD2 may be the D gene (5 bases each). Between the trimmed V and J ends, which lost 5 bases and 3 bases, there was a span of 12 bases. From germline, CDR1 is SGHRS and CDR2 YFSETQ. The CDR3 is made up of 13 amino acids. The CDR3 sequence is CASRWGIDYEQYF. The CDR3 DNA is TGCGCCAGCAGGTGGGGGATAGACTACGAGCAGTACTTC. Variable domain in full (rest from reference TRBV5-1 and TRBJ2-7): KAGVTQTPRYLIKTRGQQVTLSCSPISGHRSVSWYQQTPGQGLQFLFEYFSETQRNKGNFPGRFSGRQFSNSRSEMNVSTLELGDSALYLCASRWGIDYEQYFGPGTRLTVT.

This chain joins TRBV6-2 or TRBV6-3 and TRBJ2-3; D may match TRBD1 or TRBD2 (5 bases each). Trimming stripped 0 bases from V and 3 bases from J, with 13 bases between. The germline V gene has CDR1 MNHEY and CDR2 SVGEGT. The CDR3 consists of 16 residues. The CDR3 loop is CASSYSRAGLTDTQYF. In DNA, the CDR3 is TGTGCCAGCAGTTACTCGAGGGCAGGGCTAACAGATACGCAGTATTTT.

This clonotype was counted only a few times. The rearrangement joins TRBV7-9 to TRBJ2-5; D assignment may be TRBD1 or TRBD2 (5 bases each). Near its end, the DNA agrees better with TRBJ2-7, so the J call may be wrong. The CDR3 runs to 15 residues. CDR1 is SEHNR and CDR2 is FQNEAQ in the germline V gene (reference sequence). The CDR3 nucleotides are TGTGCCAGCAGCACCGGGCAGGGAGATTTCTACGAGCAGTACTTC. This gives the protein CASSTGQGDFYEQYF.

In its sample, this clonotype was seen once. This CDR3 is CASSLRGSGLVADTQYF. CDR3 DNA sequence: TGCGCCAGCAGCTTGCGGGGCTCGGGACTTGTGGCGGATACGCAGTATTTT. V is TRBV5-1 and J is TRBJ2-3; possibly TRBD2 for D (6 bases). Germline CDR1 and CDR2: SGHRS and YFSETQ. V shed 1 base and J shed 6 bases, with 21 bases lying between them. The CDR3 totals 17 residues.

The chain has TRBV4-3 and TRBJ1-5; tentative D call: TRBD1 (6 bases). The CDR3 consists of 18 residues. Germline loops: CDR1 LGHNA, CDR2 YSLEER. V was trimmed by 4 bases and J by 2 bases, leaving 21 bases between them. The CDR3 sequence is CASSRVDRQGIGNQPQHF. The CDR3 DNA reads TGCGCCAGCAGCCGGGTGGACAGACAAGGGATCGGCAATCAGCCCCAGCATTTT.

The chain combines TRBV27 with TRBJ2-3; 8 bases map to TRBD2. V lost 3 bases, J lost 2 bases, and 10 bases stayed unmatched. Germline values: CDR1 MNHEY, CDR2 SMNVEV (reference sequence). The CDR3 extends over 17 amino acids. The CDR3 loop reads CASSFLAGGRLTDTQYF. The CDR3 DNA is TGTGCCAGCAGTTTCCTCGCTGGCGGGAGGCTCACAGATACGCAGTATTTT.

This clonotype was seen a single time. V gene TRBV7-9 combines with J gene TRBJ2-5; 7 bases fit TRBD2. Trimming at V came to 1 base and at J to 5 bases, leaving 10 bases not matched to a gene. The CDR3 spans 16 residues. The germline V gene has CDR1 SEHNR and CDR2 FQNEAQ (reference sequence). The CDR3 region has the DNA TGTGCCAGCAGCTTAGGCGGGGGAACATCGCCGGAGACCCAGTACTTC. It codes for CASSLGGGTSPETQYF.

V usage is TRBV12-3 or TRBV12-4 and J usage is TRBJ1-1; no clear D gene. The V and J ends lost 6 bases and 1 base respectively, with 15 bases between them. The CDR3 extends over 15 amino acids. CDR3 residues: CASRYNRRGNTEAFF. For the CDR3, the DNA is TGTGCCAGCAGATATAACCGGCGGGGGAACACTGAAGCTTTCTTT.

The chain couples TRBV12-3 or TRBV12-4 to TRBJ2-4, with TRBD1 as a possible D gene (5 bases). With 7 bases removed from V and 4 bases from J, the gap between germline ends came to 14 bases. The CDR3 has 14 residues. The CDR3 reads CASTLGQTKNIQYF. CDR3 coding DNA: TGTGCCAGCACCCTCGGACAAACTAAAAACATTCAGTACTTC.

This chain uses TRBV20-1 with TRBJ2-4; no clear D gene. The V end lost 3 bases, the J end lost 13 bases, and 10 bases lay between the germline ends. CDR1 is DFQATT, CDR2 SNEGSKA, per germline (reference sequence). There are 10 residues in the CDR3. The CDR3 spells CSASYGGQYF. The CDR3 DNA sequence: TGCAGTGCTAGCTATGGTGGGCAGTACTTC.

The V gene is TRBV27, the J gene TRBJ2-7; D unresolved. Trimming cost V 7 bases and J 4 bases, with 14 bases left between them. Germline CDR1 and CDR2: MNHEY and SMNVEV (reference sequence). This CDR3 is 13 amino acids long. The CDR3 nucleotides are TGTGCCAGCACCCCTTTGGTAGGGTACGAGCAGTACTTC. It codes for CASTPLVGYEQYF.

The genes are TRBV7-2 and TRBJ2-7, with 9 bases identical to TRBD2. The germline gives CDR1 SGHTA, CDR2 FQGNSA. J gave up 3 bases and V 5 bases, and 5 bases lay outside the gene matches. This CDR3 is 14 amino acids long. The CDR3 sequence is CASSRTSDVYEQYF. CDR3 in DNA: TGTGCCAGCAGCCGGACTAGCGACGTCTACGAGCAGTACTTC.

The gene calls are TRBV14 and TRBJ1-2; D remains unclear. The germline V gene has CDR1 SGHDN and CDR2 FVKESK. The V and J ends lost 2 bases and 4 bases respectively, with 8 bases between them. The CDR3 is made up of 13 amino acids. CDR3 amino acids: CASSQSNSYGYTF. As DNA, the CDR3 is TGTGCCAGCAGCCAAAGTAACAGCTATGGCTACACCTTC.

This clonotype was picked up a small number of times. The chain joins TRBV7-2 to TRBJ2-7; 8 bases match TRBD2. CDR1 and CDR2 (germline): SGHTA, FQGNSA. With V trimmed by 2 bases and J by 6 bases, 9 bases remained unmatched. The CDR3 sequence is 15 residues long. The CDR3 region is CASSLHSSGSSEQYF. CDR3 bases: TGTGCCAGCAGCTTACATTCTAGCGGGTCTTCCGAGCAGTACTTC.

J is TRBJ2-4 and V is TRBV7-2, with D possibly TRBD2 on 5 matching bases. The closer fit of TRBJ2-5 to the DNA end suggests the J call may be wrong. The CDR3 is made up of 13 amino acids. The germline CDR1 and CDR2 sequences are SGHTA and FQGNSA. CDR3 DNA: TGTGCCAGCAGCTTACCTAGCTCTGAGACCCAGTACTTC. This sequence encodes CASSLPSSETQYF.

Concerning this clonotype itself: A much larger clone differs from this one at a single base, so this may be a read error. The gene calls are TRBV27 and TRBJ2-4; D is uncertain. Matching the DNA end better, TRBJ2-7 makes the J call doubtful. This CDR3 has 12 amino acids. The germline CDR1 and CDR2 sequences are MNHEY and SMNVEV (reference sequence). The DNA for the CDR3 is TGTGCCAGCAGGTTGCCCCTTGGCGAGCAGTACTTC. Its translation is CASRLPLGEQYF.

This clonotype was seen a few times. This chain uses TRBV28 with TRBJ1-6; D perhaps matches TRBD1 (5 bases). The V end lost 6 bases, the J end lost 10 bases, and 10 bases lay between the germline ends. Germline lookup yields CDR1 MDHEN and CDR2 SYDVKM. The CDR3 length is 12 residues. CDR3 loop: CASRVRESPLHF. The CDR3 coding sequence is TGTGCCAGCAGGGTCAGGGAATCACCCCTCCACTTT.

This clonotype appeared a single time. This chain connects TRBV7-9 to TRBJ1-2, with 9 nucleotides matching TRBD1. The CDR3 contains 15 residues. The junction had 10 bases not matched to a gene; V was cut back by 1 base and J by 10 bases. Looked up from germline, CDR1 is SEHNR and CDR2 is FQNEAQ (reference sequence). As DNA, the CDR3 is TGTGCCAGCAGCTTAGGGGCGGGGACAGGGCAAGACTACACCTTC. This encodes CASSLGAGTGQDYTF.